This T cell receptor beta chain came from a study of blood T cell repertoires in COVID-19. Background on the study: Samples came from the United States, Italy and Spain, spanning acute and convalescent COVID-19. T cells, B-cell-depleted T cells, or PBMCs supplied cDNA or gDNA.

Original data processing: How many nucleated cells were present was estimated from reference gene primer amplification. Clones were read by immunoSEQ multiplex PCR, and TCRdb kept only the in-frame ones, dropping some. The V and J calls and clone size come from that table; D and trimming were worked out from the DNA. Here the sample spans some 280,000 clones, roughly 90% being singletons. V dropped 0 bases and J dropped 12 bases, with 12 bases sitting between them. The CDR3 is 13 amino acids. CDR1 SGHRS and CDR2 YFSETQ come from the germline V gene. This receptor was taken from a woman aged 25 to 39 with active or convalescent COVID-19. The sample was peripheral blood. J is TRBJ1-4 and V is TRBV5-1; tentative D call: TRBD1 (6 bases). CDR3: CASSLETGLELFF. The CDR3 DNA sequence: TGCGCCAGCAGCTTGGAGACAGGCCTCGAACTGTTTTTT.